This T cell receptor (beta chain) was identified in a study of T-cell reconstitution after alpha-beta-depleted transplantation in children. The germline V gene encodes CDR1 SEHNR and CDR2 FQNEAQ (reference sequence). The CDR3 covers 14 residues. The V gene lost 5 bases and the J gene lost 3 bases, with 13 bases spanning the gap. This sample's TCRbeta library carried unique molecular identifier barcodes. TCRdb re-derived calls from the PCR reads in MiXCR, one entry per CDR3 protein. This table has about 610,000 distinct CDR3 sequences, over 9.5% appearing once. The sequence was obtained from a human donor who donated a stem cell graft to a child with acute myeloid leukemia. Source: PBMCs from the stem cell graft donor, taken from the stem cell graft. The V call is TRBV7-9, the J call TRBJ1-2, with TRBD1 as a possible D gene (5 bases). In nucleotides, the CDR3 is TGTGCCAGCAGCCAAGAGACAGTCCACTATGGCTACACCTTC. Protein: CASSQETVHYGYTF.